The T cell receptor (beta chain) described here comes from a study of CD8 T cells in Susac syndrome. General study findings and limits: Regarding the TCR sequencing and HLA analysis, the study admitted that a relatively small number of individuals were involved.

Negative isolation was applied to CD8+ and CD4+ T cells, and FACS enrichment was applied to TEMRA cells. On this clonotype itself: The target antigen is unknown.

Roughly 0.45 to 1 ug RNA was reverse transcribed with random hexamers. Each CDR3 protein gets one entry after TCRdb re-called the immunoSEQ multiplex PCR reads with MiXCR. The sample has about 180,000 distinct CDR3 sequences, 90% to 97% seen once. Germline-derived CDR1 and CDR2 are ENHRY and SYGVKD. There are 13 residues in the CDR3. V lost 8 bases and J lost 5, with 13 bases in between. The sample comprised CD4+ T cells from PBMCs. The V gene is TRBV10-3, the J gene TRBJ1-5; D not certain. The sequence derives from a human donor with multiple sclerosis. CDR3 loop: CAISDRSDQPQHF. The CDR3 coding sequence is TGTGCCATCTCCGACCGGAGCGATCAGCCCCAGCATTTT.